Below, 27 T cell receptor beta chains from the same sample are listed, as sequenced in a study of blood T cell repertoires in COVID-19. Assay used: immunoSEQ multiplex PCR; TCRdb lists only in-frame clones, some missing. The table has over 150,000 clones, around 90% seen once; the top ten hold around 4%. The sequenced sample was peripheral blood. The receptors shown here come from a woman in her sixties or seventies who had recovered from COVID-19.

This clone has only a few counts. CDR3 sequence reads: CASRAFGEPTRQYF. The CDR3, as DNA: TGTGCCAGCAGGGCTTTTGGGGAGCCTACGAGACAGTACTTC. The chain couples TRBV2 to TRBJ2-7, with D maybe TRBD2 (5 bases). V was cut by 6 bases and J by 10 bases, with 22 bases left in between. The germline V gene has CDR1 SNHLY and CDR2 FYNNEI. This CDR3 has 14 residues.

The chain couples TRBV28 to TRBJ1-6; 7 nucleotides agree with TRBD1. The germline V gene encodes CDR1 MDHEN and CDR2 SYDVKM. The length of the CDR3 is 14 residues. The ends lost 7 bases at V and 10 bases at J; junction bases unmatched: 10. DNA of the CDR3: TGTGCCAGCACCACCGGGACAGCTACATCACCCCTCCACTTT. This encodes CASTTGTATSPLHF.

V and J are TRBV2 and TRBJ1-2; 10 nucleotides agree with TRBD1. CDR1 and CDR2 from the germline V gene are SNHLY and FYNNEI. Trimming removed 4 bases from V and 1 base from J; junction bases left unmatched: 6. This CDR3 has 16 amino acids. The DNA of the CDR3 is TGTGCCAGCAGTGCCCTCGGGACAGGGGTTAACTATGGCTACACCTTC. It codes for CASSALGTGVNYGYTF.

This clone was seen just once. CDR3 sequence (DNA): TGTGCCAGCAGCTTAGAGAGGGCCGGAAGGGAGCAGTACTTC. Translated, it gives CASSLERAGREQYF. The chain combines TRBV11-3 with TRBJ2-7, with a tentative D call TRBD2 (5 bases). This CDR3 has 14 residues. The V end was cut by 0 bases, the J end by 7 bases, with 13 bases between. In germline, CDR1 is SGHNT, CDR2 YENEEA. Supplemented by reference TRBV11-3 and TRBJ2-7, the full variable domain reads EAGVVQSPRYKIIEKKQPVAFWCNPISGHNTLYWYLQNLGQGPELLIRYENEEAVDDSQLPKDRFSAERLKGVDSTLKIQPAELGDSAVYLCASSLERAGREQYFGPGTRLTVT.

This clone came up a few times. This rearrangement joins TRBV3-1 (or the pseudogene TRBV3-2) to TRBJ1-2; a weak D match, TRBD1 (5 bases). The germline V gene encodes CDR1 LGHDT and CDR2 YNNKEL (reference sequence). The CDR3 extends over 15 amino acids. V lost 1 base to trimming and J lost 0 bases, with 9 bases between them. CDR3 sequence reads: CASSQGRGANYGYTF. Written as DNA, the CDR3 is TGTGCCAGCAGCCAAGGTCGGGGGGCTAACTATGGCTACACCTTC.

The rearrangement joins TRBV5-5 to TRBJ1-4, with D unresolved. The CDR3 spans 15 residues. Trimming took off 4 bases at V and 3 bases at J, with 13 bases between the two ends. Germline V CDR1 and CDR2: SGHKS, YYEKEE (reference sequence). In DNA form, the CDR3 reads TGTGCCAGCAGCCGAACCCTAACCCCTAATGAAAAACTGTTTTTT. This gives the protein CASSRTLTPNEKLFF.

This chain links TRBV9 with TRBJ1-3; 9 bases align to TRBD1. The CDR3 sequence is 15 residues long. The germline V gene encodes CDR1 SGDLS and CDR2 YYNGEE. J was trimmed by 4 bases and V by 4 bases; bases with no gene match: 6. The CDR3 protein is CASSPQGAAGNTIYF. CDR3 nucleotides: TGTGCCAGCAGCCCACAGGGGGCGGCGGGAAACACCATATATTTT.

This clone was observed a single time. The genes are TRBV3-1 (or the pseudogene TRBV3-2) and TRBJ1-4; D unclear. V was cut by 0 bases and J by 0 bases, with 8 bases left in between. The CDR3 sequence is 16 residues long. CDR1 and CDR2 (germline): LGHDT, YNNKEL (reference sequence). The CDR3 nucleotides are TGTGCCAGCAGCCAAGAAGGAGTTTCAACTAATGAAAAACTGTTTTTT. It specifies CASSQEGVSTNEKLFF.

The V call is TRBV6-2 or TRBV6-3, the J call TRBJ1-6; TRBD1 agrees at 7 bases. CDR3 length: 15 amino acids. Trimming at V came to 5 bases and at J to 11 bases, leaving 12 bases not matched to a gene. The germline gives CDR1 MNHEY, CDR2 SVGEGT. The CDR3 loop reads CASSPTGTDLTPLHF. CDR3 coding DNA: TGTGCCAGCAGTCCCACCGGGACAGACCTTACACCCCTCCACTTT.

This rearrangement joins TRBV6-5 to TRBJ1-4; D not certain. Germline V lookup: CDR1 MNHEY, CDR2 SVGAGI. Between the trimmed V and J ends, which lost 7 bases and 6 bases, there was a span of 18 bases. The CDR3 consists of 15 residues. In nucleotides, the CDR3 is TGTGCCAGCACCGCGCGGGTGGGAGGATATGAAAAACTGTTTTTT. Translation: CASTARVGGYEKLFF.

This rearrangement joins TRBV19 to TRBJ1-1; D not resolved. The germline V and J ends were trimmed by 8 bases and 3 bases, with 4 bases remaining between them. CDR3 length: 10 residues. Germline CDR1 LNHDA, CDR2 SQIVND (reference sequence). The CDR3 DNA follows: TGTGCCAGTCGTGACACTGAAGCTTTCTTT. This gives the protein CASRDTEAFF.

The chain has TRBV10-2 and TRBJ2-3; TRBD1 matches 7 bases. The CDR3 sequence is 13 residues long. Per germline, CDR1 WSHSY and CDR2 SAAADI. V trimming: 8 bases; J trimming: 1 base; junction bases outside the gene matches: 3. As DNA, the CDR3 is TGCGCCAGCGGGACAGCTGGCACAGATACGCAGTATTTT. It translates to CASGTAGTDTQYF.

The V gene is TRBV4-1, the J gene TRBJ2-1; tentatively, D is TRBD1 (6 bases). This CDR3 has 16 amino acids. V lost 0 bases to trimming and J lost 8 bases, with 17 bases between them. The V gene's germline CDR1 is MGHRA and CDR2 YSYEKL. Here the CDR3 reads CASSQEAQGIMDEQFF. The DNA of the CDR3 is TGCGCCAGCAGCCAAGAAGCCCAGGGGATAATGGATGAGCAGTTCTTC.

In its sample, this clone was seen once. CDR3 protein: CASSVRGGGTDTQYF. The CDR3 DNA sequence: TGTGCCAGCAGCGTAAGGGGGGGCGGTACAGATACGCAGTATTTT. The gene calls are TRBV9 and TRBJ2-3, with D possibly TRBD2 on 7 matching bases. V was shortened by 1 base and J by 3 bases, with 12 bases between the two germline ends. This CDR3 is 15 amino acids long. Germline V gene lookup returns CDR1 SGDLS and CDR2 YYNGEE. Complete variable domain (other parts from reference TRBV9 and TRBJ2-3): DSGVTQTPKHLITATGQRVTLRCSPRSGDLSVYWYQQSLDQGLQFLIQYYNGEERAKGNILERFSAQQFPDLHSELNLSSLELGDSALYFCASSVRGGGTDTQYFGPGTRLTVL.

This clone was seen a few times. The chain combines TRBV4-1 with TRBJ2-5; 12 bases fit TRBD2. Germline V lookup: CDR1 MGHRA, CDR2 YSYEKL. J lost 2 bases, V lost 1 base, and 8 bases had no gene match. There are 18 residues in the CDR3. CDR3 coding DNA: TGCGCCAGCAGCCAAGTAACTAGCGGGGGGCCAGGGCAAGAGACCCAGTACTTC. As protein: CASSQVTSGGPGQETQYF.

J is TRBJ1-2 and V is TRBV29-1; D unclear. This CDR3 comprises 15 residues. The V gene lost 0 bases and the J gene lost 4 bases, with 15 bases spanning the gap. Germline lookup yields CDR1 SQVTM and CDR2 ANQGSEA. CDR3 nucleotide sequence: TGCAGCGTTGAAGATCCGGAGGAAATTGGCTATGGCTACACCTTC. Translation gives CSVEDPEEIGYGYTF.

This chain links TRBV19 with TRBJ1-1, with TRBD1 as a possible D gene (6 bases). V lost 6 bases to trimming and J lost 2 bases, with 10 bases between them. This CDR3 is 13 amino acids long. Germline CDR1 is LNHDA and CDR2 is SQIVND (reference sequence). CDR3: CASSSRGNTEAFF. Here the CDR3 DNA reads TGTGCCAGTAGCTCCAGGGGCAACACTGAAGCTTTCTTT.

The CDR3 sequence: CAISDSGGTDTQYF. The CDR3 DNA is TGTGCCATCAGTGACTCAGGGGGCACAGATACGCAGTATTTT. The rearrangement links TRBV10-3 to TRBJ2-3, with D perhaps matching TRBD1 (6 bases). Germline CDR1 is ENHRY and CDR2 is SYGVKD. The V end lost 3 bases, the J end lost 1 base, and 8 bases lay between the germline ends. This CDR3 is 14 amino acids long.

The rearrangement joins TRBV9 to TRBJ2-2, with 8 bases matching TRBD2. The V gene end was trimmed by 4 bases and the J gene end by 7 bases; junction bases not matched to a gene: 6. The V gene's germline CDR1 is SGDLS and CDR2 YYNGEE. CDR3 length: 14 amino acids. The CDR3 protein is CASSPGTSLGELFF. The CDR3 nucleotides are TGTGCCAGCAGCCCTGGGACTAGTCTCGGGGAGCTGTTTTTT.

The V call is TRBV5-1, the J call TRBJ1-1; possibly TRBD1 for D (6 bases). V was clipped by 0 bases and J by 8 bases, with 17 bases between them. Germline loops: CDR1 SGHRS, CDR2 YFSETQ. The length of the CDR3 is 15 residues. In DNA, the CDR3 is TGCGCCAGCAGCTTGGATGGTGAACAGGGACAAGAAGCTTTCTTT. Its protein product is CASSLDGEQGQEAFF.

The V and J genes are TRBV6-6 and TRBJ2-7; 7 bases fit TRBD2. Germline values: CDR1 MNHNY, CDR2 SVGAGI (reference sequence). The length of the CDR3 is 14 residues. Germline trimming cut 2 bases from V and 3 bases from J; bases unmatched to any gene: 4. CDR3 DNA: TGTGCCAGCAGTTACCGCGGGGGACTCTACGAGCAGTACTTC. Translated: CASSYRGGLYEQYF.

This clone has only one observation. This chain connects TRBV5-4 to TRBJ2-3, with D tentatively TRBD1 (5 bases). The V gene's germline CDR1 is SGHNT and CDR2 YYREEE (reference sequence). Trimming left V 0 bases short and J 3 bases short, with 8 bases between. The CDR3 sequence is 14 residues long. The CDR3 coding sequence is TGTGCCAGCAGCTTGGCCCAGGGAACAGATACGCAGTATTTT. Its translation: CASSLAQGTDTQYF.

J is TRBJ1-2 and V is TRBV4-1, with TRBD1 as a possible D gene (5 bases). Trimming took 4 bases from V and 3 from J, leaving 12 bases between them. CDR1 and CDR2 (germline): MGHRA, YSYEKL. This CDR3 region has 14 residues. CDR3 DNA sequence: TGCGCCAGCAGCCCGGGGGACTTCGACTATGGCTACACCTTC. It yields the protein CASSPGDFDYGYTF.

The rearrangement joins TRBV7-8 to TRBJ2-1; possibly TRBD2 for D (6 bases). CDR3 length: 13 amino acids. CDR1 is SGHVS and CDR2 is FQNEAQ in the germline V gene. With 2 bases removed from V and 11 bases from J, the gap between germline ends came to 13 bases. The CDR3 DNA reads TGTGCCAGCAGCTTACGACTAGATGGAAAGCAGTTCTTC. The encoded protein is CASSLRLDGKQFF.

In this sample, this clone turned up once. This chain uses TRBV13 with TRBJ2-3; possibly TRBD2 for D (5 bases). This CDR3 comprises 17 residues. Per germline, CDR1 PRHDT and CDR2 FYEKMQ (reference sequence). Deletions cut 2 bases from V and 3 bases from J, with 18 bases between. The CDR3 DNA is TGTGCCAGCAGCTTATCGGTTACGGTCAGCGGTACAGATACGCAGTATTTT. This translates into CASSLSVTVSGTDTQYF.

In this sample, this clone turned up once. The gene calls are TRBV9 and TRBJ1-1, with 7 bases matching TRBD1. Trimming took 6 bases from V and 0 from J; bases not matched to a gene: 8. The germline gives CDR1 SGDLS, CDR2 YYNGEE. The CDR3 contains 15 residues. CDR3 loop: CASTSLTGMNTEAFF. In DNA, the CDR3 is TGTGCCAGCACCTCACTGACAGGGATGAACACTGAAGCTTTCTTT.

Written as DNA, the CDR3 is TGTGCCAGTAGGGGCCTCGGCTCTGGAAACACCATATATTTT. Translated, it gives CASRGLGSGNTIYF. This chain connects TRBV19 to TRBJ1-3; no clear D gene. The germline V and J ends were trimmed by 6 bases and 0 bases, with 9 bases remaining between them. Germline V gene sequence: CDR1 LNHDA, CDR2 SQIVND (reference sequence). The CDR3 totals 14 residues.